This entry features one T cell receptor (beta chain) sequence. The table came from immunoSEQ multiplex PCR; TCRdb's copy has only in-frame clones and leaves some out. The sample contains around 69,000 clones, around 96% of which appear only once. Trimming at V came to 5 bases and at J to 8 bases, leaving 12 bases not matched to a gene. CDR3 length: 16 residues. Germline V gene data show CDR1 as MGHRA and CDR2 as YSYEKL. The sample belongs to a study of cytomegalovirus exposure and HLA in healthy donors. The TCR originated in a woman aged 18-29 years in good health and CMV-seropositive. Sequencing was carried out using PBMCs. The chain recombines TRBV4-1 with TRBJ2-1; 10 bases map to TRBD1. The CDR3 loop reads CASSLLRTGGSDEQFF. DNA of the CDR3: TGCGCCAGCAGCTTACTTCGGACAGGGGGGAGCGATGAGCAGTTCTTC.